These 19 T cell receptor beta chains came from one sample sequenced in a study of vaccination and CD4 T cells after COVID-19. The time point here: late sampling 161 to 241 days after vaccination in a few convalescent patients. The treatment denotes: roughly 10-day PBMC culture with coronavirus spike peptide pools or control peptides (ViraFEST assay). The Oncomine TCR Beta short-read assay was what sequenced the DNA obtained from cultured CD4+ T cells. Each CDR3 protein is one row after TCRdb ran MiXCR on the PCR reads. The data hold some 24,000 distinct CDR3 sequences, with about two fifths observed a single time. No antigen is known for these receptors. This specimen consisted of CD4+ T cells from blood, cultured in vitro, obtained about 7 months after SARS-CoV-2 vaccination. These receptors originate from a human donor who had recovered from COVID-19.

The genes are TRBV11-3 and TRBJ2-1; D possibly corresponds to TRBD1 (6 bases). CDR3 length equals 16 residues. The ends were cut back, 0 bases at V and 4 bases at J, with 13 bases in the middle. Germline V gene lookup returns CDR1 SGHNT and CDR2 YENEEA. CDR3 DNA sequence: TGTGCCAGCAGCTTAGATCAGGCAGGGGTGTACAATGAGCAGTTCTTC. Its protein is CASSLDQAGVYNEQFF.

The chain joins TRBV20-1 to TRBJ2-7; TRBD2 aligns across 9 bases. V shed 3 bases and J 7 bases; nucleotides not matched to a gene: 7. The V gene's germline CDR1 is DFQATT and CDR2 SNEGSKA (reference sequence). The CDR3 consists of 13 residues. This chain's CDR3 is CSASAGGFGEQYF. Here the CDR3 DNA reads TGCAGTGCTAGTGCGGGAGGGTTTGGTGAGCAGTACTTC.

The V and J genes are TRBV24-1 and TRBJ2-3; either TRBD1 or TRBD2 may fit D (5 bases each). Trimming took 7 bases from V and 6 from J, leaving 13 bases between them. Germline CDR1 KGHDR, CDR2 SFDVKD. The CDR3 runs 13 residues. The CDR3 DNA sequence: TGTGCCACCAGCGAGGGGACGGTGGATACGCAGTATTTT. This encodes CATSEGTVDTQYF.

This chain links TRBV7-2 with TRBJ1-2, with TRBD1 matching over 7 bases. The CDR3 covers 14 residues. V gave up 4 bases and J gave up 8 bases; unmatched junction bases: 10. The germline V gene has CDR1 SGHTA and CDR2 FQGNSA. CDR3 in DNA: TGTGCCAGCAGCTCTCAAACAGGGGTCGAAGGCTACACCTTC. Its translation is CASSSQTGVEGYTF.

This clonotype was counted a few times. The J gene is TRBJ2-7, the V gene TRBV5-8; 7 bases are shared with TRBD2. This CDR3 region has 15 residues. Losses at the gene ends were 4 bases for V and 5 bases for J; bases not matched to a gene: 12. Germline values: CDR1 SGHTS, CDR2 YDEGEE. CDR3 loop: CASSGPGGSTDEQYF. The CDR3 DNA is TGTGCCAGCAGCGGACCGGGCGGGAGTACCGACGAGCAGTACTTC.

The chain is built from TRBV2 and TRBJ2-7, with D uncertain. The CDR3 is 12 residues long. Trimming left V 3 bases short and J 4 bases short, with 7 bases between. CDR1 is SNHLY, CDR2 FYNNEI, per germline. CDR3 amino acids: CASSDVGYEQYF. The DNA of the CDR3 is TGTGCCAGCAGTGACGTGGGGTACGAGCAGTACTTC.

The chain couples TRBV7-2 to TRBJ1-6, with TRBD1 as a possible D gene (5 bases). Trimming took 3 bases from V and 7 from J, leaving 19 bases between them. Germline V lookup: CDR1 SGHTA, CDR2 FQGNSA. The CDR3 loop spans 17 amino acids. The CDR3 sequence is CASSLPLRAGWNSPLHF. In DNA form, the CDR3 reads TGTGCCAGCAGCTTGCCACTTAGGGCAGGGTGGAATTCACCCCTCCACTTT.

V is TRBV7-9 and J is TRBJ1-1; D unresolved. V was cut by 7 bases and J by 9 bases, with 15 bases left in between. The germline V gene encodes CDR1 SEHNR and CDR2 FQNEAQ (reference sequence). This CDR3 spans 12 amino acids. CDR3 sequence: CASTITRTQAFF. The CDR3 DNA reads as TGTGCCAGCACCATTACAAGGACCCAAGCTTTCTTT. Drawing the rest from reference TRBV7-9 and TRBJ1-1, the complete variable domain is DTGVSQNPRHKITKRGQNVTFRCDPISEHNRLYWYRQTLGQGPEFLTYFQNEAQLEKSRLLSDRFSAERPKGSFSTLEIQRTEQGDSAMYLCASTITRTQAFFGQGTRLTVV.

This clonotype was observed a handful of times. V is TRBV7-9 and J is TRBJ2-5; TRBD2 is a possible D gene (6 bases). The CDR3 length is 16 residues. The ends were cut back, 2 bases at V and 2 bases at J, with 15 bases in the middle. Per the germline V gene, CDR1 is SEHNR and CDR2 is FQNEAQ (reference sequence). The DNA of the CDR3 is TGTGCCAGCAGCTTACGTTCGGGAGCTGGGCAAGAGACCCAGTACTTC. It encodes CASSLRSGAGQETQYF. The full variable domain, completed using reference TRBV7-9 and TRBJ2-5, is DTGVSQNPRHKITKRGQNVTFRCDPISEHNRLYWYRQTLGQGPEFLTYFQNEAQLEKSRLLSDRFSAERPKGSFSTLEIQRTEQGDSAMYLCASSLRSGAGQETQYFGPGTRLLVL.

The rearrangement links TRBV2 to TRBJ2-5; no definite D call. V gave up 7 bases and J gave up 2 bases, with 14 bases separating them. Germline CDR1 reads SNHLY; CDR2 reads FYNNEI. The CDR3 covers 14 residues. The CDR3 nucleotides read TGTGCCAGCACTTTTGGGCCCCGACAAGAGACCCAGTACTTC. Protein sequence: CASTFGPRQETQYF. The whole variable domain, filled in from reference TRBV2 and TRBJ2-5, reads EPEVTQTPSHQVTQMGQEVILRCVPISNHLYFYWYRQILGQKVEFLVSFYNNEISEKSEIFDDQFSVERPDGSNFTLKIRSTKLEDSAMYFCASTFGPRQETQYFGPGTRLLVL.

The V gene is TRBV6-1, the J gene TRBJ2-2; D is undetermined. Germline lookup yields CDR1 MNHNS and CDR2 SASEGT. The ends were cut back, 7 bases at V and 4 bases at J, with 16 bases in the middle. The CDR3 runs 15 residues. CDR3 protein: CASKVEAQATGELFF. DNA for the CDR3: TGTGCCAGCAAAGTTGAGGCCCAGGCCACCGGGGAGCTGTTTTTT.

V and J are TRBV28 and TRBJ2-5, with D uncertain. The germline V and J ends were trimmed by 9 bases and 4 bases, with 15 bases remaining between them. Germline V CDR1 and CDR2: MDHEN, SYDVKM. This CDR3 region has 13 residues. CDR3 sequence: CASGPTAPETQYF. In DNA form, the CDR3 reads TGTGCCAGTGGACCGACGGCCCCAGAGACCCAGTACTTC.

The chain joins TRBV20-1 to TRBJ2-5; TRBD1 agrees at 7 bases. Germline V gene sequence: CDR1 DFQATT, CDR2 SNEGSKA (reference sequence). V lost 5 bases, J lost 1 base, and 1 base stayed unmatched. The CDR3 contains 12 residues. The chain's CDR3 is CSARQGQETQYF. The CDR3 nucleotides are TGCAGTGCTCGACAGGGCCAAGAGACCCAGTACTTC.

As to this clonotype: A read error may account for a junction end that differs from germline. V is TRBV6-1 and J is TRBJ1-2; a weak D match, TRBD1 (6 bases). The germline gives CDR1 MNHNS, CDR2 SASEGT. The CDR3 length is 14 residues. The CDR3 bases are TGTGCCAGCAGGCGAGACAGGAAAGGTTTTGGCCACACCTTC. Protein product: CASRRDRKGFGHTF.

This clonotype is termed medium-sized. The chain is built from TRBV20-1 and TRBJ1-6, with 8 bases fitting TRBD1. Germline V CDR1 and CDR2: DFQATT, SNEGSKA (reference sequence). The J segment lost 6 bases and the V segment lost 8 bases, leaving 15 bases of the junction unmatched. The CDR3 length is 16 residues. CDR3 nucleotides: TGCAGTCTGACAGGGGCCGCAATGGTCGGTAATTCACCCCTCCACTTT. Translating gives CSLTGAAMVGNSPLHF.

The chain carries TRBV20-1 and TRBJ2-7; no clear D. CDR1 is DFQATT, CDR2 SNEGSKA, per germline (reference sequence). CDR3 size: 13 residues. V lost 0 bases and J lost 2, with 8 bases in between. CDR3 in amino acids: CSARDFGTYEQYF. The CDR3 nucleotides are TGCAGTGCTAGAGATTTTGGGACCTACGAGCAGTACTTC.

V is TRBV11-3 and J is TRBJ2-5; D not certain. V shed 5 bases and J shed 4 bases, with 14 bases lying between them. CDR1 SGHNT and CDR2 YENEEA come from the germline V gene. CDR3 length equals 14 residues. The CDR3 region is CASSPTGSSETQYF. The CDR3 nucleotides are TGTGCCAGCAGCCCCACCGGCAGCTCAGAGACCCAGTACTTC.

The gene calls are TRBV7-9 and TRBJ2-1; maybe TRBD2 (6 bases). The ends were cut back, 5 bases at V and 6 bases at J, with 23 bases in the middle. CDR1 is SEHNR, CDR2 FQNEAQ, per germline (reference sequence). The CDR3 spans 17 residues. CDR3 sequence (DNA): TGTGCCAGCAGCCCCCCCGACTGGGCGGGGAAAGTCAATGAGCAGTTCTTC. Encoded protein: CASSPPDWAGKVNEQFF.

The rearrangement uses TRBV6-5 and TRBJ1-1; 7 bases are shared with TRBD1. The germline V gene has CDR1 MNHEY and CDR2 SVGAGI. The CDR3 has 15 residues. V was pared by 4 bases and J by 1 base, with 6 bases of the junction left unmatched. The CDR3 DNA reads as TGTGCCAGCAGTTCGAGATACAGGGGGAACACTGAAGCTTTCTTT. Encoded protein: CASSSRYRGNTEAFF.